Described below is a single TCR beta chain sequence and its context. The sample holds one count of this clone. The antigen this receptor binds is unknown. No clone much larger than this one lies a single base away; base qualities are absent. These data belong to a study of CD4 T cell repertoires in COVID-19 (TCRdb year 2021). Background on the whole study: For cross-reactivity analysis, CFSE-low cells were expanded with IL-2 for 10 days, then relabeled and restimulated with spike proteins from other coronaviruses. The study characterized naturally processed CD4+ T cell responses to SARS-CoV-2 spike and nucleoprotein in COVID-19-recovered individuals, using TCR Vbeta sequencing to assess clonal composition. Subset-level TCR Vbeta repertoire analysis of SARS-CoV-2-reactive T cells was performed in three recovered individuals. The paper's findings and limits, for the study overall: Two or all three memory subsets shared several of the most expanded SARS-CoV-2-reactive clonotypes, which suggests intraclonal diversification. Consistent with cross-reactivity, between roughly 7 and 27% of SARS-CoV-2 clonotypes also showed up in secondary cultures stimulated with SARS-CoV and/or HKU1 spike.

Libraries came from the immunoSEQ multiplex PCR assay. The original methods were these. Repertoire overlap between subsets was quantified using the Chao-Jaccard similarity index and counts of shared clonotypes. TCRdb took this table from immuneACCESS and kept in-frame rearrangements with V and J called. Such tables lack part of the clones; where checked against another copy, unresolved V genes explain under half of the gap, and the rest is unexplained. From that table come the V and J calls and clone size; the DNA was used to work out D and trimming. For this sample the table gives about 24,000 clones, of which more than 85% were detected only once. About 0.66% of the sample comes from the top ten. CDR1 and CDR2 are read off the germline V gene as KGHSY and FQNENV. From the cysteine up to the phenylalanine, the CDR3 has a length of 15 residues. Only the CDR3 DNA is retained, 45 bases long and in frame from the first base. V gives up 0 bases and J gives up 3 bases, and the segment between their germline ends measures 9 bases.

Memory T cell samples that were not cultured were sequenced immediately after ex vivo isolation. CD4+ total memory, central memory, effector memory and circulating T follicular helper cells were isolated from peripheral blood mononuclear cells. Sample: circulating follicular helper CD4+ T cells (cTfh) from blood, taken before the COVID-19 pandemic. Per the publication, the cell subset or site label means: circulating T follicular helper cells. The receptor's source is a human donor who had COVID-19. In this chain, TRBV16 is recombined with TRBJ1-5, and TRBD1 may be the D gene, going by 6 matching bases. The encoded CDR3 is CASSQSRGNNQPQHF. The DNA sequence follows: TGTGCCAGCAGCCAATCCAGGGGTAACAATCAGCCCCAGCATTTT.